This TCR beta chain was recorded in a study of identical twins. This clonotype was found a few times. What it binds is not known. A universal primer site was incorporated via template switching, and the cDNA contained unique molecular identifiers. TCRdb re-called the 5' RACE reads with MiXCR, one entry per CDR3 protein. The sample has some 200,000 distinct CDR3 sequences; about 7.5% are singletons. Study-wide results and caveats: Out-of-frame alpha sequences shared by twins showed excess low generation probability.

The data also belong to a second study, concerning yellow fever vaccine responses in identical twins.

The clonotype was recovered from a young woman in good health. The sequencing input was memory (CD45RO+) T cells sorted from blood.

The CDR3 loop reads CSATTGPNSPLHF. The CDR3 region has the DNA TGCAGCGCCACGACAGGGCCTAATTCACCCCTCCACTTT. The chain carries TRBV29-1 and TRBJ1-6; 7 positions agree with TRBD1. The length of the CDR3 is 13 residues. Germline CDR1 SQVTM, CDR2 ANQGSEA. The ends lost 7 bases at V and 6 bases at J; junction bases unmatched: 6.